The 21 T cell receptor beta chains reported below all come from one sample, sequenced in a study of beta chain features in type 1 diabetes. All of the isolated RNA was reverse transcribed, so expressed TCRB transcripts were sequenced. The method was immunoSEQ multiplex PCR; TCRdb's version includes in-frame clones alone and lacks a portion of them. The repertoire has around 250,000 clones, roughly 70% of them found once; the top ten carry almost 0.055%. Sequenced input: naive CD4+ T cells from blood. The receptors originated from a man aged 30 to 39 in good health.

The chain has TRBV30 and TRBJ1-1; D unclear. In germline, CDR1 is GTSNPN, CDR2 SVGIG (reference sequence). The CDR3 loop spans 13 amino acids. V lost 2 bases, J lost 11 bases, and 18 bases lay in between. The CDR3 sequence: CAWSSQAGSGAFF. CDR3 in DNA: TGTGCCTGGAGTTCCCAGGCGGGTTCCGGGGCTTTCTTT.

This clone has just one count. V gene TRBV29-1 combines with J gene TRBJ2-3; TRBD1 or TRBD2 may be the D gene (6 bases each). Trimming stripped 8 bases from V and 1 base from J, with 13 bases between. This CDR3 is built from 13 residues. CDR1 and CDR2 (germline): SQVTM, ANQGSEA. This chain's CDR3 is CSLGGFRTDTQYF. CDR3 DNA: TGCAGCTTAGGGGGGTTTCGCACAGATACGCAGTATTTT.

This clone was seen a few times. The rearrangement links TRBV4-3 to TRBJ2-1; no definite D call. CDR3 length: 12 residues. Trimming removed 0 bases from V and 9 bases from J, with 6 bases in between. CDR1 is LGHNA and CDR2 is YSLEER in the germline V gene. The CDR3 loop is CASSQDLVEQFF. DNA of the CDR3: TGCGCCAGCAGCCAAGATTTAGTTGAGCAGTTCTTC.

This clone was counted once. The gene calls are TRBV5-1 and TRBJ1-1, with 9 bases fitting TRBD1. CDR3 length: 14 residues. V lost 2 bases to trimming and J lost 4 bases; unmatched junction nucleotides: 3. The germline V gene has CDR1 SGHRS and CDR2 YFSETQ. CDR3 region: CASSFQDRGTEAFF. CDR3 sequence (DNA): TGCGCCAGCAGCTTTCAGGACAGGGGCACTGAAGCTTTCTTT.

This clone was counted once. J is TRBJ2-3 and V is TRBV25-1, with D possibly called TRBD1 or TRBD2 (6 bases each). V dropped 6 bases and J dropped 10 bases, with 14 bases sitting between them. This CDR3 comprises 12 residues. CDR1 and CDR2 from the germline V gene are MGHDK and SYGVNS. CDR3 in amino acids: CASRGTGAAQYF. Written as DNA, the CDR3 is TGTGCCAGCAGAGGGACGGGGGCAGCGCAGTATTTT.

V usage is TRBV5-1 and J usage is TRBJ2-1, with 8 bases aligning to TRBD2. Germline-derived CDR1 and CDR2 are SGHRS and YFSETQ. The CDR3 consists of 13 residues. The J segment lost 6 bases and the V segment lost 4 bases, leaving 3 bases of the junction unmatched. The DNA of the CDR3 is TGCGCCAGCAGCGCCGGGACTAGCAATGAGCAGTTCTTC. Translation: CASSAGTSNEQFF.

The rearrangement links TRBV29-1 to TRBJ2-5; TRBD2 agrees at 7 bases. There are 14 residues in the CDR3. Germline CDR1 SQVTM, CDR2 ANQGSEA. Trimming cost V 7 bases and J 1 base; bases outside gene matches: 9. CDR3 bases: TGCAGCGCAGGGCGGCTAGCGGTCCAAGAGACCCAGTACTTC. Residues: CSAGRLAVQETQYF.

CDR3 sequence reads: CASSGGTTGTDTQYF. Written as DNA, the CDR3 is TGTGCCAGCAGCGGGGGGACTACCGGCACAGATACGCAGTATTTT. The J gene is TRBJ2-3, the V gene TRBV11-2, with TRBD2 identical over 7 bases. The CDR3 extends over 15 amino acids. Per the germline V gene, CDR1 is SGHAT and CDR2 is FQNNGV. The J segment lost 1 base and the V segment lost 5 bases, leaving 6 bases of the junction unmatched.

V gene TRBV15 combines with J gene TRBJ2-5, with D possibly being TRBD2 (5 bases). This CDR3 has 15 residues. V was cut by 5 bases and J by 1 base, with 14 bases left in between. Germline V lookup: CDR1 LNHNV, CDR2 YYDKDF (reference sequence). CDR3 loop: CATSPRAVSQETQYF. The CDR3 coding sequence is TGTGCCACCAGCCCGAGGGCGGTATCCCAAGAGACCCAGTACTTC. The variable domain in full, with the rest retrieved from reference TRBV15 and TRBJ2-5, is DAMVIQNPRYQVTQFGKPVTLSCSQTLNHNVMYWYQQKSSQAPKLLFHYYDKDFNNEADTPDNFQSRRPNTSFCFLDIRSPGLGDTAMYLCATSPRAVSQETQYFGPGTRLLVL.

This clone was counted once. This chain's CDR3 is CASSLGPGKSYEQYF. Written as DNA, the CDR3 is TGTGCCAGCAGCTTAGGACCGGGGAAATCCTACGAGCAGTACTTC. The gene calls are TRBV7-2 and TRBJ2-7; possibly TRBD2 for D (5 bases). Trimming removed 1 base from V and 1 base from J, with 11 bases in between. Germline CDR1 SGHTA, CDR2 FQGNSA. CDR3 length equals 15 residues.

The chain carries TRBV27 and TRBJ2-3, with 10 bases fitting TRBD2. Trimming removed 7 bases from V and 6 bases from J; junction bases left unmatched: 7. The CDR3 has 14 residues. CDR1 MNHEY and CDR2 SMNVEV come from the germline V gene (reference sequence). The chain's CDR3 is CASTPKREGDTQYF. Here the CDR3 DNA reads TGTGCCAGCACCCCAAAGCGGGAGGGGGATACGCAGTATTTT.

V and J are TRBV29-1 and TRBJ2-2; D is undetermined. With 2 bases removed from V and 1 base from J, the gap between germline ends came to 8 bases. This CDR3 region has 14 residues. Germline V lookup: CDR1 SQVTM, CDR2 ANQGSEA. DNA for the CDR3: TGCAGCGTTGAACCCCCGTGGAACACCGGGGAGCTGTTTTTT. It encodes CSVEPPWNTGELFF.

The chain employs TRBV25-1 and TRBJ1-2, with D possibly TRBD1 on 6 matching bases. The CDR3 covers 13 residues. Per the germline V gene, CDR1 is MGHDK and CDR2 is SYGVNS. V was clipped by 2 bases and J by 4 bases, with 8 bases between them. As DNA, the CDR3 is TGTGCCAGCAGTGAAGGGACACGCTATGGCTACACCTTC. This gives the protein CASSEGTRYGYTF.

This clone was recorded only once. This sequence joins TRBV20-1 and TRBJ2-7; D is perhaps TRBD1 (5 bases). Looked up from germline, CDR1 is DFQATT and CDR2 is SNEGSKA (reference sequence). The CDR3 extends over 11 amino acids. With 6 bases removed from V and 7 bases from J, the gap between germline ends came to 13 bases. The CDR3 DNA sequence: TGCAGTGCAGCAGACAGTTCAGAGCAGTACTTC. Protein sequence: CSAADSSEQYF.

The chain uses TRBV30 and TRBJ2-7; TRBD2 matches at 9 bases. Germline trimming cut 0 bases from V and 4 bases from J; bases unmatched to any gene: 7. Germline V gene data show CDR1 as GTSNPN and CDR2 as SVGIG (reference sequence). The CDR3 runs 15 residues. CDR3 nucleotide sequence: TGTGCCTGGAGTGTGGGTAGCGGGAGAGGGTACGAGCAGTACTTC. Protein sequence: CAWSVGSGRGYEQYF. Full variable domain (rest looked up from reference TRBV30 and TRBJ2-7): SQTIHQWPATLVQPVGSPLSLECTVEGTSNPNLYWYRQAAGRGLQLLFYSVGIGQISSEVPQNLSASRPQDRQFILSSKKLLLSDSGFYLCAWSVGSGRGYEQYFGPGTRLTVT.

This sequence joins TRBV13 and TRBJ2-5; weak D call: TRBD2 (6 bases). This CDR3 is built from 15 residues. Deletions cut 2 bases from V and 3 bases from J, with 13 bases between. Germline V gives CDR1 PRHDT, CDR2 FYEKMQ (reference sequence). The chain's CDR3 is CASSLRPGGKETQYF. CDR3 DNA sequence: TGTGCCAGCAGCTTAAGGCCCGGGGGAAAAGAGACCCAGTACTTC.

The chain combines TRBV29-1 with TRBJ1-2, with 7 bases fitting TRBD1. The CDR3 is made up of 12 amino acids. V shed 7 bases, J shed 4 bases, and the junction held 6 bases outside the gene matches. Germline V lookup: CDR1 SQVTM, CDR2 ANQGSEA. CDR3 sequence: CSAETGFYGYTF. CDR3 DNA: TGCAGCGCGGAGACAGGGTTCTATGGCTACACCTTC.

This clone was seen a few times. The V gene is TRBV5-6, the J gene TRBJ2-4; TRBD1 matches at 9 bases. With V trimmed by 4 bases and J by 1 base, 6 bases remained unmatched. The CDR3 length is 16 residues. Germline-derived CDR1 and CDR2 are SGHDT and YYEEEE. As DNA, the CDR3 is TGTGCCAGCAGCCCTGGGACAGGGAGGGCCAAAAACATTCAGTACTTC. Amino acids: CASSPGTGRAKNIQYF.

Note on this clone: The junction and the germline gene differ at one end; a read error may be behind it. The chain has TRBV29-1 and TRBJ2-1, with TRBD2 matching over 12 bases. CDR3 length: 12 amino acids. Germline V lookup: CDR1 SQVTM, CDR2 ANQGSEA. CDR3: CSVEDLAGGPIF. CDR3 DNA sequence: TGCAGCGTTGAAGATCTAGCGGGGGGGCCAATCTTC.

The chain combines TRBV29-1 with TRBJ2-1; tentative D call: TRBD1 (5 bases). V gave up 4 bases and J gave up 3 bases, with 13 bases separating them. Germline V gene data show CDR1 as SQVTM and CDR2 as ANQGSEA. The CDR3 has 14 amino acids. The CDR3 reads CSVVVVQDYNEQFF. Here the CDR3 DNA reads TGCAGCGTTGTGGTGGTACAGGACTACAATGAGCAGTTCTTC.

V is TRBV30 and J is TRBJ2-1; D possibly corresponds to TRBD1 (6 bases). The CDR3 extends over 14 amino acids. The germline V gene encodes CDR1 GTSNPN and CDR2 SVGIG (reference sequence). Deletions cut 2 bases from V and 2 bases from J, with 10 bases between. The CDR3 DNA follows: TGTGCCTGGAGTTCTACAGGGCCCTACAATGAGCAGTTCTTC. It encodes CAWSSTGPYNEQFF.